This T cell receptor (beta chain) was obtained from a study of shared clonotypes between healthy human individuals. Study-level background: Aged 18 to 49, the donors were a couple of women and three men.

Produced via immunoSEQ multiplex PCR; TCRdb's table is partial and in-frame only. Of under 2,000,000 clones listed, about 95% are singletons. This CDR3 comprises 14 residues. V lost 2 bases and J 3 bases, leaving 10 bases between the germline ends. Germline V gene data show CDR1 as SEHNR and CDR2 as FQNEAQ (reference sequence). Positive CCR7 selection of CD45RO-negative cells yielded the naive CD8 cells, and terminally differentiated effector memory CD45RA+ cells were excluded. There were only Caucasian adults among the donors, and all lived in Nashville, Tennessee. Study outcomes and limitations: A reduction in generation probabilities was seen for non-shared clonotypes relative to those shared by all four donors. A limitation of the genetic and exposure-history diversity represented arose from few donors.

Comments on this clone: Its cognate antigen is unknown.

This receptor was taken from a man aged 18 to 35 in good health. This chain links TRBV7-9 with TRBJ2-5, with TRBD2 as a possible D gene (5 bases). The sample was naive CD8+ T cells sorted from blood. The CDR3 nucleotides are TGTGCCAGCAGCTTATCAACGGGAAAAGAGACCCAGTACTTC. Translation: CASSLSTGKETQYF.